One TCR beta chain is described in this entry. The entry originates in a study of PD-1 blockade in mismatch repair-deficient tumors. Generated by immunoSEQ multiplex PCR, the TCRdb table keeps only in-frame clones and is missing some. The repertoire holds some 110,000 clones, roughly 80% seen once, with roughly 4.8% in the top ten. The junction had 14 bases not matched to a gene; V was cut back by 4 bases and J by 7 bases. CDR3 length: 17 amino acids. Germline CDR1 and CDR2: MNHNS and SASEGT. This receptor was taken from an adult with mismatch repair-deficient cancer. Sequences were derived from peripheral blood, sampled about 60 weeks after starting pembrolizumab. The chain couples TRBV6-1 to TRBJ2-3, with TRBD1 matching 10 bases. CDR3 DNA sequence: TGTGCCAGCAGTGCAAACCTGGGGACAGGGGATGGGAATACGCAGTATTTT. The encoded protein is CASSANLGTGDGNTQYF.